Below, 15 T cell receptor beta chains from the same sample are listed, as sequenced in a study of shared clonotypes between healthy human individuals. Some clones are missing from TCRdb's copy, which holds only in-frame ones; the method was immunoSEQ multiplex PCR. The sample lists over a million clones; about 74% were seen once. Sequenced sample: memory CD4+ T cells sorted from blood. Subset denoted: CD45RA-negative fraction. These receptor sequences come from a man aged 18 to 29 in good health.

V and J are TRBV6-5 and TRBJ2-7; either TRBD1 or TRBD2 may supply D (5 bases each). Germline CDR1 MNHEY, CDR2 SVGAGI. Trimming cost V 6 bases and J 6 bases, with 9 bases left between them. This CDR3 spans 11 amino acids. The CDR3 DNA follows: TGTGCCAGCAGGGGTGGGGGCGAGCAGTACTTC. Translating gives CASRGGGEQYF.

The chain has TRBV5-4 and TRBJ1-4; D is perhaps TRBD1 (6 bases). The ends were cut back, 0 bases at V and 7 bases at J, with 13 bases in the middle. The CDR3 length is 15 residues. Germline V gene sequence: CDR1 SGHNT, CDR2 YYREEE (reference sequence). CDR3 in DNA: TGTGCCAGCAGCTTGGCTCAGGGGAGCGGTGAAAAACTGTTTTTT. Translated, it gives CASSLAQGSGEKLFF.

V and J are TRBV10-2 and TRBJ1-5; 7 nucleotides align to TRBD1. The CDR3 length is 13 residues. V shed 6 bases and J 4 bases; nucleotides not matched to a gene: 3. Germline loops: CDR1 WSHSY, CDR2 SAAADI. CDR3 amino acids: CASRGTENQPQHF. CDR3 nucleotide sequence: TGCGCCAGCAGAGGGACAGAGAATCAGCCCCAGCATTTT.

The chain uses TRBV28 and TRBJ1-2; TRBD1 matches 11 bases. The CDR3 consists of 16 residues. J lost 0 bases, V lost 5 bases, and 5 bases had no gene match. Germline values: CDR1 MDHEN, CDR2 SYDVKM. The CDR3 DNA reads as TGTGCCAGCAGTCGGGACAGGGGGGGGTCTAACTATGGCTACACCTTC. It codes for CASSRDRGGSNYGYTF.

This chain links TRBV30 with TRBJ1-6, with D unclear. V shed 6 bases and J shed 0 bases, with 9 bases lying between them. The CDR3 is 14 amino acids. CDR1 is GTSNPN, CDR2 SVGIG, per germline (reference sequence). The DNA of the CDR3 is TGTGCCTGCCAAGGGAGCTCCTATAATTCACCCCTCCACTTT. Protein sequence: CACQGSSYNSPLHF.

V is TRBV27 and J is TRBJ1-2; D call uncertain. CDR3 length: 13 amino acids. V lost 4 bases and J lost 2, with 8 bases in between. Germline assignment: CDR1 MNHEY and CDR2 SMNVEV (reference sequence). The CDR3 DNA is TGTGCCAGCAGTTCTCCAACAAACTATGGCTACACCTTC. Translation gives CASSSPTNYGYTF.

Written as DNA, the CDR3 is TGTGCCAGCAGTTTCGATCGGGGGGAGCAGTTCTTC. It yields the protein CASSFDRGEQFF. The V call is TRBV28, the J call TRBJ2-1, with D perhaps TRBD2 (6 bases). Trimming removed 3 bases from V and 10 bases from J, with 10 bases in between. The CDR3 is 12 amino acids. CDR1 MDHEN and CDR2 SYDVKM come from the germline V gene.

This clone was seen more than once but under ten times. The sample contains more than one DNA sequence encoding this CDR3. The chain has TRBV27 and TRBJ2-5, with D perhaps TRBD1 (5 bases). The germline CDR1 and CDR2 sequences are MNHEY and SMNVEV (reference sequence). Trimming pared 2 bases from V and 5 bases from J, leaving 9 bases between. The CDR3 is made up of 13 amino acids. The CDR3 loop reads CASSLRGRETQYF. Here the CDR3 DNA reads TGTGCCAGCAGTTTAAGGGGTCGGGAGACCCAGTACTTC.

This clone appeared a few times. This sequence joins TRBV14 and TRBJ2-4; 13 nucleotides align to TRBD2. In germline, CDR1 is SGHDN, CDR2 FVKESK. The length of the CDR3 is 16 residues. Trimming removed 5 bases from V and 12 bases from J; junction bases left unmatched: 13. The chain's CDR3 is CASSSRHATSGGSQYF. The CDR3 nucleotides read TGTGCCAGCAGCTCCCGTCACGCGACTAGCGGGGGGAGTCAGTACTTC.

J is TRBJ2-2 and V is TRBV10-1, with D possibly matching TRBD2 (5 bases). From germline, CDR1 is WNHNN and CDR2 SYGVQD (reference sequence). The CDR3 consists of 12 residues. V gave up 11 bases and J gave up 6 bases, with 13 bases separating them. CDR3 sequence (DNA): TGCGCCTCAGCGGTAGCCGCCGGGGAGCTGTTTTTT. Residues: CASAVAAGELFF.

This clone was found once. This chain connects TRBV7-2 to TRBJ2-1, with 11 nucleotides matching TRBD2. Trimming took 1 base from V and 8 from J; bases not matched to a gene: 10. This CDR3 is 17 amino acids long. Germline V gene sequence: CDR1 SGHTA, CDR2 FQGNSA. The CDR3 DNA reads TGTGCCAGCAGCTTAGTCCCGGCTAGCGGGAGGAGTGATGAGCAGTTCTTC. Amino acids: CASSLVPASGRSDEQFF.

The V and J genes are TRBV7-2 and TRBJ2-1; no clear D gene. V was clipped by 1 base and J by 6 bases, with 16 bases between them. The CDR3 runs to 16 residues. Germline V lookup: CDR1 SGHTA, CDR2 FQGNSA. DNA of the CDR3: TGTGCCAGCAGCTTAGTCGGCGGACCGATAGGCAATGAGCAGTTCTTC. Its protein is CASSLVGGPIGNEQFF.

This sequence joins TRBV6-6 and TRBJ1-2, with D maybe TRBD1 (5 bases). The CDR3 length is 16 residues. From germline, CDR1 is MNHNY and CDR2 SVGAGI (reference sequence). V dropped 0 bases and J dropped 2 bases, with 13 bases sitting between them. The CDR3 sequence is CASSYSSQGGNYGYTF. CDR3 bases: TGTGCCAGCAGTTACTCGAGTCAGGGCGGAAACTATGGCTACACCTTC.

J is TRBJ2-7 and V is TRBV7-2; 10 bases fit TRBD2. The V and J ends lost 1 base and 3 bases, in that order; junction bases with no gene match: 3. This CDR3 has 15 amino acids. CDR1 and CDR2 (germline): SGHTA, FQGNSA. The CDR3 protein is CASSLELAGYYEQYF. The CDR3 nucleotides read TGTGCCAGCAGCTTAGAACTAGCGGGGTACTACGAGCAGTACTTC.

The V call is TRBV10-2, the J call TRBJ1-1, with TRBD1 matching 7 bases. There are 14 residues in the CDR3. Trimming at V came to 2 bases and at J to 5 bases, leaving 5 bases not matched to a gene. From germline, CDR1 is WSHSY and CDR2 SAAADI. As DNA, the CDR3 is TGCGCCAGCAGTGAGCTACAGGGGAGAACTGAAGCTTTCTTT. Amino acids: CASSELQGRTEAFF.